This passage covers 25 T cell receptor beta chains from one sample sequenced in a study of Ad26.COV2.S vaccination and SARS-CoV-2 variants. Sequencing used immunoSEQ multiplex PCR; TCRdb keeps in-frame clones, though not all of them. The sample carries around 420,000 clones, around 87% recorded once. Stated treatment: roughly 18 received Ad26.COV2.S at low or high dose, single or two shots; 5 received placebo; per-sample allocation not given. It was on day 63 after the first vaccine or placebo injection that samples were taken. The sample consisted of peripheral blood, taken in a trial of Ad26.COV2.S vaccine versus placebo. The receptor source for this set is a person aged 18-65 years who received the Ad26.COV2.S COVID-19 vaccine or a placebo.

The V call is TRBV10-2, the J call TRBJ2-3; 9 bases are shared with TRBD1. Germline assignment: CDR1 WSHSY and CDR2 SAAADI. V was clipped by 7 bases and J by 0 bases; unmatched bases: 8. The CDR3 spans 16 residues. DNA of the CDR3: TGCGCCAGCACCCCCGGACAGGGGCCTAGCACAGATACGCAGTATTTT. Its translation: CASTPGQGPSTDTQYF.

The CDR3 DNA reads TGTGCCAGCAGTTACTCCCGCGGGGGGGCGTACAATGAGCAGTTCTTC. It encodes CASSYSRGGAYNEQFF. The chain joins TRBV6-2 or TRBV6-3 to TRBJ2-1; 9 positions match TRBD2. Trimming cost V 0 bases and J 4 bases; bases outside gene matches: 4. The germline V gene encodes CDR1 MNHEY and CDR2 SVGEGT. The CDR3 has 16 amino acids.

The chain joins TRBV6-2 or TRBV6-3 to TRBJ2-7, with 9 bases that match TRBD1. Germline-derived CDR1 and CDR2 are MNHEY and SVGEGT. The CDR3 is 17 residues long. With 0 bases clipped from V and 5 bases from J, the junction kept 11 bases outside the gene matches. The CDR3 loop is CASSYSVSGTGKNEQYF. DNA for the CDR3: TGTGCCAGCAGTTACTCGGTGTCCGGGACAGGGAAGAACGAGCAGTACTTC.

The chain joins TRBV19 to TRBJ1-5; 9 bases agree with TRBD1. The length of the CDR3 is 17 residues. Trimming removed 4 bases from V and 4 bases from J; junction bases left unmatched: 11. The V gene's germline CDR1 is LNHDA and CDR2 SQIVND (reference sequence). The CDR3 DNA is TGTGCCAGTAGTAATAAACAACAGGGGGCTTCTAATCAGCCCCAGCATTTT. Residues: CASSNKQQGASNQPQHF.

A remark on this clone: In the same sample, other DNA sequences code for this CDR3. This sequence joins TRBV7-2 and TRBJ2-5; TRBD2 might be the D (7 bases). The CDR3 runs 14 residues. The germline V and J ends were trimmed by 5 bases and 1 base, with 11 bases remaining between them. In germline, CDR1 is SGHTA, CDR2 FQGNSA. CDR3 in DNA: TGTGCCAGCAGCCTTGGGGGGGCCCAAGAGACCCAGTACTTC. Amino acid sequence: CASSLGGAQETQYF. The full variable domain, in which reference TRBV7-2 and TRBJ2-5 provide the parts outside the CDR3, is GAGVSQSPSNKVTEKGKDVELRCDPISGHTALYWYRQSLGQGLEFLIYFQGNSAPDKSGLPSDRFSAERTGGSVSTLTIQRTQQEDSAVYLCASSLGGAQETQYFGPGTRLLVL.

Notes on this clone: This CDR3 is also generated by other DNA sequences in the sample. The chain uses TRBV7-9 and TRBJ2-5; no definite D call. V dropped 2 bases and J dropped 5 bases, with 6 bases sitting between them. Germline V gives CDR1 SEHNR, CDR2 FQNEAQ (reference sequence). CDR3 length equals 12 residues. This CDR3 reads CASSLLGETQYF. The DNA for the CDR3 is TGTGCCAGCAGCTTACTAGGGGAGACCCAGTACTTC.

The gene calls are TRBV12-3 or TRBV12-4 and TRBJ2-5; a possible D gene is TRBD1 (6 bases). Trimming stripped 6 bases from V and 5 bases from J, with 13 bases between. The CDR3 is 13 residues long. CDR3 amino acids: CASSTGHGETQYF. The CDR3 DNA sequence: TGTGCCAGCAGCACGGGACACGGGGAGACCCAGTACTTC.

This clone was picked up one time. This rearrangement joins TRBV7-2 to TRBJ2-1; TRBD1 agrees at 11 bases. Germline assignment: CDR1 SGHTA and CDR2 FQGNSA. This CDR3 has 14 amino acids. V lost 5 bases, J lost 6 bases, and 3 bases stayed unmatched. The CDR3: CASSRTGGINEQFF. For the CDR3, the DNA is TGTGCCAGCAGCCGGACAGGGGGCATCAATGAGCAGTTCTTC.

The chain employs TRBV2 and TRBJ1-4; TRBD1 matches at 9 bases. The CDR3 is made up of 15 amino acids. V lost 1 base to trimming and J lost 4 bases; unmatched junction nucleotides: 1. In germline, CDR1 is SNHLY, CDR2 FYNNEI. CDR3: CASSEEGQGNEKLFF. CDR3 DNA: TGTGCCAGCAGTGAAGAGGGACAGGGTAATGAAAAACTGTTTTTT.

The chain couples TRBV28 to TRBJ1-5, with D possibly being TRBD1 (5 bases). The CDR3 covers 14 residues. Trimming removed 6 bases at V and 3 bases at J, with 12 bases between. Germline CDR1 is MDHEN and CDR2 is SYDVKM. CDR3 sequence: CASSQGGANQPQHF. CDR3 bases: TGTGCCAGCAGCCAGGGAGGGGCCAATCAGCCCCAGCATTTT.

The chain combines TRBV11-2 with TRBJ2-7; tentatively, D is TRBD1 (6 bases). Trimming cost V 4 bases and J 3 bases, with 13 bases left between them. Germline CDR1 SGHAT, CDR2 FQNNGV. The CDR3 has 14 amino acids. The DNA for the CDR3 is TGTGCCAGCAGCTACAGGGCAGATTTCTACGAGCAGTACTTC. Translation: CASSYRADFYEQYF.

J is TRBJ1-3 and V is TRBV4-3, with D tentatively TRBD1 (5 bases). Germline CDR1 and CDR2: LGHNA and YSLEER. Trimming shortened V by 0 bases and J by 7 bases, and 19 bases separated the two germline ends. The CDR3 is 17 residues long. This chain's CDR3 is CASSQDQGGASSNTIYF. Written as DNA, the CDR3 is TGCGCCAGCAGCCAAGACCAAGGAGGGGCCAGCAGCAACACCATATATTTT.

This clone was counted once. The chain employs TRBV14 and TRBJ2-7, with 7 bases matching TRBD2. The CDR3 spans 15 residues. Germline CDR1 reads SGHDN; CDR2 reads FVKESK. V gave up 1 base and J gave up 2 bases; unmatched junction bases: 5. DNA for the CDR3: TGTGCCAGCAGCCAAGGTTCCAGCGGGGCCTACGAGCAGTACTTC. Translating gives CASSQGSSGAYEQYF.

A word on this clone: Other DNA sequences in this specimen translate into the identical CDR3. The rearrangement uses TRBV28 and TRBJ1-1; 8 bases match TRBD1. The CDR3 is 12 amino acids. V was pared by 6 bases and J by 4 bases, with 1 base of the junction left unmatched. CDR1 and CDR2 (germline): MDHEN, SYDVKM. The CDR3 nucleotides are TGTGCCAGCAGAACAGGGGGCACTGAAGCTTTCTTT. Translation: CASRTGGTEAFF.

The rearrangement uses TRBV2 and TRBJ2-7; TRBD1 aligns across 8 bases. The trim removed 4 bases at V and 1 base at J, leaving 3 bases unmatched. The germline CDR1 and CDR2 sequences are SNHLY and FYNNEI. This CDR3 comprises 14 residues. This chain's CDR3 is CASSVRDRSYEQYF. In DNA, the CDR3 is TGTGCCAGCAGTGTCCGGGACAGGTCCTACGAGCAGTACTTC.

This clone was seen a handful of times. The rearrangement joins TRBV3-1 (or the pseudogene TRBV3-2) to TRBJ2-1, with a weak D call TRBD2 (6 bases). The germline V and J ends were trimmed by 4 bases and 6 bases, with 7 bases remaining between them. This CDR3 has 12 amino acids. Germline assignment: CDR1 LGHDT and CDR2 YNNKEL (reference sequence). The CDR3 DNA reads TGTGCCAGCAGCCGGGGAGGCAATGAGCAGTTCTTC. Protein product: CASSRGGNEQFF.

The V call is TRBV6-6, the J call TRBJ1-2; D is perhaps TRBD1 (5 bases). With 5 bases removed from V and 4 bases from J, the gap between germline ends came to 17 bases. This CDR3 has 15 amino acids. Looked up from germline, CDR1 is MNHNY and CDR2 is SVGAGI (reference sequence). CDR3 in amino acids: CASSPPGRSSYGYTF. The CDR3 DNA reads as TGTGCCAGCAGTCCGCCGGGACGGTCCAGCTATGGCTACACCTTC.

The chain joins TRBV7-2 to TRBJ2-1; D perhaps matches TRBD2 (6 bases). Trimming removed 0 bases at V and 5 bases at J, with 14 bases between. From germline, CDR1 is SGHTA and CDR2 FQGNSA. The CDR3 sequence is 16 residues long. This CDR3 reads CASSLAFGGGDNEQFF. CDR3 DNA sequence: TGTGCCAGCAGCTTAGCGTTTGGGGGAGGAGACAATGAGCAGTTCTTC.

This chain links TRBV6-2 or TRBV6-3 with TRBJ2-1, with D tentatively TRBD2 (7 bases). Germline-derived CDR1 and CDR2 are MNHEY and SVGEGT. The CDR3 contains 14 residues. With 2 bases removed from V and 8 bases from J, the gap between germline ends came to 13 bases. The CDR3 spells CASSYRWGGDEQFF. In DNA form, the CDR3 reads TGTGCCAGCAGTTACAGATGGGGGGGCGATGAGCAGTTCTTC.

This rearrangement joins TRBV5-4 to TRBJ2-4; tentatively, D is TRBD1 or TRBD2 (5 bases each). The V and J ends lost 3 bases and 6 bases respectively, with 13 bases between them. This CDR3 is 14 amino acids long. From germline, CDR1 is SGHNT and CDR2 YYREEE (reference sequence). The CDR3 loop is CASSSGIQGNIQYF. DNA of the CDR3: TGTGCCAGCAGCTCCGGGATTCAGGGAAACATTCAGTACTTC. Drawing the rest from reference TRBV5-4 and TRBJ2-4, the complete variable domain is ETGVTQSPTHLIKTRGQQVTLRCSSQSGHNTVSWYQQALGQGPQFIFQYYREEENGRGNFPPRFSGLQFPNYSSELNVNALELDDSALYLCASSSGIQGNIQYFGAGTRLSVL.

The chain combines TRBV11-2 with TRBJ2-3, with D unclear. CDR1 and CDR2 (germline): SGHAT, FQNNGV. This CDR3 spans 15 amino acids. Trimming removed 2 bases from V and 1 base from J, with 10 bases in between. The CDR3 reads CASSLLGQGTDTQYF. CDR3 nucleotides: TGTGCCAGCAGCTTATTAGGGCAGGGCACAGATACGCAGTATTTT. The full variable domain, rest sourced from reference TRBV11-2 and TRBJ2-3, is EAGVAQSPRYKIIEKRQSVAFWCNPISGHATLYWYQQILGQGPKLLIQFQNNGVVDDSQLPKDRFSAERLKGVDSTLKIQPAKLEDSAVYLCASSLLGQGTDTQYFGPGTRLTVL.

The chain carries TRBV7-2 and TRBJ2-7; D call uncertain. The CDR3 has 15 residues. Germline V gives CDR1 SGHTA, CDR2 FQGNSA. The V end was cut by 4 bases, the J end by 3 bases, with 16 bases between. DNA of the CDR3: TGTGCCAGCAGCTCCCTAGGGTCAGAACACTACGAGCAGTACTTC. Amino acids: CASSSLGSEHYEQYF.

The chain employs TRBV19 and TRBJ2-5; D possibly corresponds to TRBD2 (6 bases). V lost 9 bases, J lost 0 bases, and 17 bases lay in between. The CDR3 loop spans 15 amino acids. Looked up from germline, CDR1 is LNHDA and CDR2 is SQIVND (reference sequence). CDR3: CASPDAGRHQETQYF. CDR3 DNA sequence: TGTGCCAGCCCCGACGCGGGACGGCACCAAGAGACCCAGTACTTC.

The chain joins TRBV19 to TRBJ2-2; either TRBD1 or TRBD2 may supply D (5 bases each). The CDR3 is 16 residues long. Germline lookup yields CDR1 LNHDA and CDR2 SQIVND (reference sequence). Between the trimmed V and J ends, which lost 9 bases and 5 bases, there was a span of 22 bases. CDR3 sequence: CASSATPGRWTGELFF. The CDR3 DNA follows: TGTGCCAGCTCCGCGACCCCGGGGCGGTGGACCGGGGAGCTGTTTTTT.

About this clone itself: The CDR3 carries no conserved terminal phenylalanine or tryptophan, so it likely arises from a read error. It is unclear where the CDR3 begins or ends on the DNA, so no DNA is shown, and the CDR3 is as TCRdb lists it. V is TRBV14 and J is TRBJ1-4. The length of the CDR3 is 11 amino acids, counting both ends. Germline CDR1 and CDR2: SGHDN and FVKESK. CDR3 loop: CASSRPQGRVI.